Listed below are T cell receptor beta chains from one sample, sequenced in a study of shared clonotypes between healthy human individuals. Clones were read by immunoSEQ multiplex PCR, and TCRdb kept only the in-frame ones, dropping some. There are some 980,000 clones in the sample; around 80% occur only once, and approximately 1.5% lies in the top ten. Sequencing was carried out using memory CD4+ T cells sorted from blood. The receptors derive from a man aged 18 to 29 in good health. The CDR3 runs from the conserved cysteine through the conserved F or W. A D gene is named only where the DNA matches it firmly.

V	J	D	CDR3
TRBV12-5	TRBJ2-3	TRBD1	CASGSQGGIIGTQYF
TRBV5-1	TRBJ2-4	.	CASSLPEGGIQYF
TRBV30	TRBJ2-7	.	CAWRFGRYEQYF
TRBV6-5	TRBJ1-5	.	CASSLRDSNQPQHF
TRBV5-4	TRBJ2-3	TRBD2	CASSLGTSGLTDTQYF
TRBV15	TRBJ2-1	.	CATRRGRSSYNEQFF
TRBV19	TRBJ1-1	.	CASNPGVYTEAFF
TRBV11-3	TRBJ2-7	.	CASSFRPDWTSSYEQYF
TRBV13	TRBJ2-3	TRBD2	CASSRTSGGTDTQYF
TRBV19	TRBJ1-6	TRBD1	CASSLAGGFNSPLHF
TRBV6-1	TRBJ2-7	TRBD1	CASSEAQGVLKGQYF
TRBV27	TRBJ2-5	.	CASRGDNWLGETQYF
TRBV18	TRBJ2-3	.	CASSPSAGITDTQYF
TRBV2	TRBJ1-4	.	CASSGAQGDEKLFF
TRBV10-3	TRBJ1-1	.	CAIRRSGAGFGAFF
TRBV27	TRBJ2-2	TRBD1	CASSKDRALSGELFF
TRBV6-6	TRBJ2-7	TRBD2	CASRGGRALVEQYF
TRBV7-9	TRBJ2-1	.	CASSLRRVNYNEQFF
TRBV7-9	TRBJ1-6	.	CASSPTTGILNSPLHF
TRBV18	TRBJ1-3	.	CASSPGSSGNTIYF
TRBV12-5	TRBJ1-6	.	CASGLVLGASSYNSPLHF
TRBV29-1	TRBJ2-7	.	CSVELNGLGYEQYF
TRBV2	TRBJ1-1	TRBD1	CAVLEGARTEAFF
TRBV7-3	TRBJ2-1	.	CASSLTVHKGNEQFF
TRBV19	TRBJ2-5	.	CASSFNTQETQYF
TRBV7-3	TRBJ2-1	TRBD2	CASSQTSGSYNEQFF
TRBV9	TRBJ2-2	TRBD1	CASSVLGGGTGELFF
TRBV18	TRBJ1-1	.	CASSSVGLNTEAFF
TRBV5-6	TRBJ2-6	.	CASSSTGRSGANVLTF
TRBV28	TRBJ2-1	.	CASSPMRDANEQFF
TRBV5-5	TRBJ1-2	.	CASRVGEGLNYGYTF
TRBV9	TRBJ2-7	.	CASSERVGPYEQYF
TRBV7-2	TRBJ2-7	.	CASSLEGRSYEQYF
TRBV18	TRBJ1-1	.	CASSPPGGTGLNTEAFF
TRBV5-4	TRBJ1-2	TRBD1	CASSPGQGKDYGYTF
TRBV28	TRBJ1-6	.	CASSSRQSNNSPLHF
TRBV6-1	TRBJ2-7	.	CASTHRAEQYF
TRBV4-2	TRBJ2-1	.	CASSQTYGSSYNEQFF
TRBV11-2	TRBJ2-1	.	CASSLGRGAGWSNEQFF
TRBV5-1	TRBJ2-7	TRBD1	CASSLEQGRIEQYF